Below, one T cell receptor (beta chain) is given with its context. Its specificity is not known. Germline V gene data show CDR1 as MGHRA and CDR2 as YSYEKL. CDR3 length equals 13 residues. The V and J ends lost 4 bases and 4 bases respectively, with 10 bases between them. This specimen belongs to a study of CD8+ T cells in alopecia areata. As for treatment: oral pan-JAK inhibitor, 5-10 mg twice daily. The study, taken as a whole, reports: Amid tofacitinib therapy, many expanded lesional clones stayed present in scalp and blood. Sequences from scalp samples also cover resident alphabeta T cells of normal skin.

RNA was isolated and reverse transcribed to cDNA, the sequencing template. Only in-frame clones appear in the TCRdb table, and some are missing; sequencing was by immunoSEQ multiplex PCR. The sample has 150,000 to 250,000 clones, 45% to 65% seen once. V and J are TRBV4-1 and TRBJ2-5; no clear D gene. The sequencing used CD4+ T cells sorted from blood, collected at week 4, from a patient treated with tofacitinib. This sequence originates from a human donor with alopecia areata. Here the CDR3 DNA reads TGCGCCAGCAGCCCCCCGAGAGGAGAGACCCAGTACTTC. Residues: CASSPPRGETQYF.